Below are 27 T cell receptor beta chains sequenced from a single sample in a study of response to subunit inactivated influenza vaccine. Each CDR3 protein gets one entry after TCRdb re-called the RT-PCR reads with MiXCR. This table holds about 540,000 distinct CDR3 sequences, approximately 20% found once. The data were also submitted as part of a second study, on T cells expressing NK-cell markers. As that report states: 5'RACE template switching built TCR beta cDNA with unique molecular identifiers.

The sample was CD4+ T cells sorted from PBMCs, taken about 13 days after vaccination. Receptors were obtained from a man aged 45-65 years who received an inactivated influenza vaccine.

This clonotype has a handful of counts. The chain couples TRBV9 to TRBJ2-2; 9 bases line up with TRBD2. The V and J ends lost 4 bases and 5 bases, in that order; junction bases with no gene match: 6. The CDR3 spans 15 residues. Germline CDR1 is SGDLS and CDR2 is YYNGEE. CDR3 in amino acids: CASSPGLATTGELFF. The CDR3 nucleotides are TGTGCCAGCAGCCCCGGACTAGCGACAACCGGGGAGCTGTTTTTT.

This clonotype was observed at least ten times. The J gene is TRBJ1-5, the V gene TRBV7-9; possible D gene TRBD1, 5 bases. The CDR3 consists of 13 residues. The germline V gene encodes CDR1 SEHNR and CDR2 FQNEAQ (reference sequence). Trimming took 7 bases from V and 1 from J, leaving 8 bases between them. The CDR3, as DNA: TGTGCCAGCACCCAGGGCAGCAATCAGCCCCAGCATTTT. Its translation is CASTQGSNQPQHF.

Note on this clonotype: The junction does not match germline at one end; this may be a read error. The chain carries TRBV20-1 and TRBJ2-1, with a possible D match to TRBD2 (7 bases). The CDR3 length is 15 residues. Germline CDR1 DFQATT, CDR2 SNEGSKA (reference sequence). CDR3: CCAPPGRGRANEQFF. The CDR3 DNA is TGCTGTGCTCCTCCCGGTAGGGGGAGGGCCAATGAGCAGTTCTTC.

The chain uses TRBV11-2 and TRBJ2-3; TRBD2 matches at 13 bases. With 5 bases clipped from V and 0 bases from J, the junction kept 8 bases outside the gene matches. This CDR3 has 18 residues. Looked up from germline, CDR1 is SGHAT and CDR2 is FQNNGV. For the CDR3, the DNA is TGTGCCAGCAGCCCCGGGACTAGCGGGACTCTTAGCACAGATACGCAGTATTTT. It yields the protein CASSPGTSGTLSTDTQYF.

The chain carries TRBV20-1 and TRBJ2-3; either TRBD1 or TRBD2 may fit D (6 bases each). Trimming removed 5 bases at V and 0 bases at J, with 15 bases between. Per the germline V gene, CDR1 is DFQATT and CDR2 is SNEGSKA (reference sequence). CDR3 length: 15 amino acids. The DNA for the CDR3 is TGCAGTGCTTCGGGGGCCGAGGGGAGCACAGATACGCAGTATTTT. Its translation: CSASGAEGSTDTQYF.

This clonotype was counted only a few times. The V and J genes are TRBV15 and TRBJ2-1, with TRBD2 matching over 12 bases. Germline V CDR1 and CDR2: LNHNV, YYDKDF (reference sequence). CDR3 length equals 16 residues. Unmatched junction bases numbered 12, after V lost 0 bases and J lost 15 bases. CDR3 DNA sequence: TGTGCCACCAGCAGAGATCTGCTAGCGGGAGGGTCGGGTTCGTTCTTC. Translated, it gives CATSRDLLAGGSGSFF.

This clonotype has just a few counts. The chain joins TRBV7-2 to TRBJ1-1, with D unresolved. There are 14 residues in the CDR3. In germline, CDR1 is SGHTA, CDR2 FQGNSA. V was trimmed by 1 base and J by 0 bases, leaving 6 bases between them. CDR3 DNA: TGTGCCAGCAGCTTAGGTATCATGAACACTGAAGCTTTCTTT. Protein sequence: CASSLGIMNTEAFF.

The chain links TRBV28 to TRBJ1-4, with D possibly matching TRBD1 (5 bases). This CDR3 region has 14 residues. Germline lookup yields CDR1 MDHEN and CDR2 SYDVKM. V dropped 6 bases and J dropped 5 bases, with 13 bases sitting between them. In DNA form, the CDR3 reads TGTGCCAGCAGCCCTGGGACCCTCAATGAAAAACTGTTTTTT. This sequence encodes CASSPGTLNEKLFF.

This clonotype was seen a few times. V and J are TRBV7-2 and TRBJ2-3; 8 nucleotides line up with TRBD2. This CDR3 region has 15 residues. V shed 2 bases and J 6 bases; nucleotides not matched to a gene: 7. Germline CDR1 is SGHTA and CDR2 is FQGNSA. The CDR3 sequence is CASSLQSGGRDTQYF. In nucleotides, the CDR3 is TGTGCCAGCAGCTTACAATCGGGGGGGCGGGATACGCAGTATTTT. Together with reference TRBV7-2 and TRBJ2-3, the CDR3 gives the full variable domain: GAGVSQSPSNKVTEKGKDVELRCDPISGHTALYWYRQSLGQGLEFLIYFQGNSAPDKSGLPSDRFSAERTGGSVSTLTIQRTQQEDSAVYLCASSLQSGGRDTQYFGPGTRLTVL.

The V gene is TRBV20-1, the J gene TRBJ2-3, with unresolved D. CDR1 DFQATT and CDR2 SNEGSKA come from the germline V gene (reference sequence). The V and J ends lost 6 bases and 4 bases respectively, with 11 bases between them. The CDR3 is 12 amino acids. The CDR3 reads CSAPFQSDTQYF. CDR3 sequence (DNA): TGCAGTGCCCCATTCCAGTCAGATACGCAGTATTTT.

This rearrangement joins TRBV28 to TRBJ1-1; D not resolved. The V and J ends lost 3 bases and 3 bases respectively, with 8 bases between them. The germline V gene encodes CDR1 MDHEN and CDR2 SYDVKM. This CDR3 is built from 13 residues. CDR3 residues: CASSFQLDTEAFF. The CDR3 coding sequence is TGTGCCAGCAGTTTTCAACTAGACACTGAAGCTTTCTTT.

This clonotype occurred a few times. J is TRBJ2-1 and V is TRBV11-2; 9 bases are shared with TRBD2. The CDR3 has 16 amino acids. V dropped 0 bases and J dropped 8; count of bases not matched to a gene: 8. CDR1 and CDR2 from the germline V gene are SGHAT and FQNNGV. This CDR3 is CASSLDRVAGVHEQFF. Here the CDR3 DNA reads TGTGCCAGCAGCTTAGATCGGGTAGCGGGGGTCCATGAGCAGTTCTTC.

This clonotype was counted only a few times. The rearrangement uses TRBV9 and TRBJ2-7; D might be TRBD2 (5 bases). The V end was cut by 4 bases, the J end by 1 base, with 15 bases between. The CDR3 runs to 15 residues. Looked up from germline, CDR1 is SGDLS and CDR2 is YYNGEE. CDR3: CASSSNSRRSYEQYF. The CDR3 DNA is TGTGCCAGCAGCTCAAACTCCCGGAGGTCCTACGAGCAGTACTTC.

The chain combines TRBV6-2 or TRBV6-3 with TRBJ2-7; 9 bases are shared with TRBD1. Germline loops: CDR1 MNHEY, CDR2 SVGEGT. This CDR3 is 15 amino acids long. J gave up 0 bases and V 6 bases, and 6 bases lay outside the gene matches. The CDR3 reads CASRQDRGSSYEQYF. CDR3 DNA sequence: TGTGCCAGCAGACAGGACAGGGGCAGCTCCTACGAGCAGTACTTC.

Here the CDR3 DNA reads TGTGCCAGCAGTGAAGGGGGAGGGCTCTATGGCTACACCTTC. Protein: CASSEGGGLYGYTF. The rearrangement links TRBV6-1 to TRBJ1-2; D is unresolved. CDR3 size: 14 residues. With 1 base removed from V and 4 bases from J, the gap between germline ends came to 10 bases. Germline V CDR1 and CDR2: MNHNS, SASEGT.

V and J are TRBV7-9 and TRBJ2-1; 9 bases map to TRBD2. Germline CDR1 reads SEHNR; CDR2 reads FQNEAQ (reference sequence). The CDR3 loop spans 14 amino acids. Germline trimming cut 3 bases from V and 5 bases from J; bases unmatched to any gene: 2. The CDR3 DNA sequence: TGTGCCAGCAGCTTGCGGGGGGGGAACAATGAGCAGTTCTTC. Translating gives CASSLRGGNNEQFF.

This clonotype was seen at least ten times. This chain connects TRBV5-1 to TRBJ2-1; no clear D. CDR3 length: 15 amino acids. V lost 0 bases, J lost 0 bases, and 7 bases lay in between. Germline V gene lookup returns CDR1 SGHRS and CDR2 YFSETQ. CDR3 nucleotides: TGCGCCAGCAGCTTGGTTGGGGACTCCTACAATGAGCAGTTCTTC. Residues: CASSLVGDSYNEQFF.

This clonotype has just a few counts. V usage is TRBV7-2 and J usage is TRBJ2-7; D is possibly TRBD1 (6 bases). There are 15 residues in the CDR3. Germline loops: CDR1 SGHTA, CDR2 FQGNSA. V dropped 2 bases and J dropped 3 bases, with 14 bases sitting between them. The chain's CDR3 is CASSLRSGVIYEQYF. DNA of the CDR3: TGTGCCAGCAGCTTAAGGTCAGGGGTAATCTACGAGCAGTACTTC. The entire variable domain, with the rest obtained from reference TRBV7-2 and TRBJ2-7, is as follows: GAGVSQSPSNKVTEKGKDVELRCDPISGHTALYWYRQSLGQGLEFLIYFQGNSAPDKSGLPSDRFSAERTGGSVSTLTIQRTQQEDSAVYLCASSLRSGVIYEQYFGPGTRLTVT.

This clonotype came up a few times. This chain connects TRBV20-1 to TRBJ1-5; 7 bases are shared with TRBD1. Trimming cost V 5 bases and J 4 bases; bases outside gene matches: 5. Germline-derived CDR1 and CDR2 are DFQATT and SNEGSKA (reference sequence). The CDR3 spans 13 residues. CDR3 bases: TGCAGTGCTTCGACAGGGTATAATCAGCCCCAGCATTTT. Residues: CSASTGYNQPQHF.

The chain has TRBV29-1 and TRBJ2-7; 10 nucleotides agree with TRBD1. V lost 4 bases, J lost 3 bases, and 3 bases stayed unmatched. The CDR3 consists of 13 residues. Germline V gene sequence: CDR1 SQVTM, CDR2 ANQGSEA. The CDR3 is CSVAGQGVYEQYF. The CDR3 coding sequence is TGCAGCGTTGCTGGACAGGGGGTCTACGAGCAGTACTTC.

In its sample, this clonotype was seen a few times. The genes are TRBV5-1 and TRBJ1-1, with TRBD1 matching 8 bases. Germline trimming cut 4 bases from V and 4 bases from J; bases unmatched to any gene: 12. This CDR3 is built from 16 residues. Germline V gives CDR1 SGHRS, CDR2 YFSETQ. For the CDR3, the DNA is TGCGCCAGCAGCCCAAGGACAGGGTCAGGTTTCACTGAAGCTTTCTTT. It yields the protein CASSPRTGSGFTEAFF.

Regarding this clonotype: At one boundary the junction diverges from the germline segment, which might be a read error. This chain joins TRBV6-1 and TRBJ2-7; D might be TRBD1 (6 bases). The length of the CDR3 is 13 residues. Germline lookup yields CDR1 MNHNS and CDR2 SASEGT. CDR3 residues: CASSTPGTHKHYF. The CDR3 DNA reads as TGTGCCAGCAGTACGCCTGGGACACATAAGCATTACTTC.

This clonotype was observed a handful of times. This chain joins TRBV4-3 and TRBJ2-2, with D perhaps matching TRBD1 (5 bases). Germline CDR1 LGHNA, CDR2 YSLEER. The CDR3 runs 15 residues. The V gene lost 1 base and the J gene lost 8 bases, with 14 bases spanning the gap. The CDR3 loop reads CASSQGLQDLGELFF. In nucleotides, the CDR3 is TGCGCCAGCAGCCAAGGTCTACAGGATTTAGGGGAGCTGTTTTTT.

This clonotype has ten or more counts. The chain links TRBV20-1 to TRBJ2-4; 7 nucleotides match TRBD1. After removal of 6 bases from V and 1 base from J, the junction contained 18 bases not matched to a gene. This CDR3 has 18 amino acids. Germline V CDR1 and CDR2: DFQATT, SNEGSKA (reference sequence). The CDR3 DNA follows: TGCAGTGCCCCCCGAGGGGGCGCGGTCCAGCGGGCCAAAAACATTCAGTACTTC. Amino acids: CSAPRGGAVQRAKNIQYF.

This clonotype was observed at least ten times. The V and J genes are TRBV21-1 and TRBJ2-1; the tabulated D call, TRBD2, remains unverified against the DNA. TRBV21-1 is marked as a pseudogene. This CDR3 region has 16 residues. CDR3 sequence (DNA): TGTGCCAGCAGCCACGTAGCGGGAGTTTCCTACAATGAGCAGTTCTTC. It specifies CASSHVAGVSYNEQFF.

This clonotype has a count of ten or more. The V and J genes are TRBV4-2 and TRBJ1-5, with D perhaps matching TRBD1 (6 bases). Per the germline V gene, CDR1 is LGHNA and CDR2 is YNFKEQ. Trimming shortened V by 4 bases and J by 2 bases, and 12 bases separated the two germline ends. This CDR3 is 15 amino acids long. The CDR3 DNA reads TGTGCCAGCAGCCTAAGTCAGGGGCGCAATCAGCCCCAGCATTTT. The encoded protein is CASSLSQGRNQPQHF.

This clonotype has a handful of counts. This chain connects TRBV12-3 or TRBV12-4 to TRBJ2-1, with TRBD1 as a possible D gene (6 bases). The ends were cut back, 5 bases at V and 7 bases at J, with 24 bases in the middle. This CDR3 has 17 amino acids. DNA for the CDR3: TGTGCCAGCAGTCCGTACAGGGCACGGCGGTATATGAATGAGCAGTTCTTC. It yields the protein CASSPYRARRYMNEQFF.